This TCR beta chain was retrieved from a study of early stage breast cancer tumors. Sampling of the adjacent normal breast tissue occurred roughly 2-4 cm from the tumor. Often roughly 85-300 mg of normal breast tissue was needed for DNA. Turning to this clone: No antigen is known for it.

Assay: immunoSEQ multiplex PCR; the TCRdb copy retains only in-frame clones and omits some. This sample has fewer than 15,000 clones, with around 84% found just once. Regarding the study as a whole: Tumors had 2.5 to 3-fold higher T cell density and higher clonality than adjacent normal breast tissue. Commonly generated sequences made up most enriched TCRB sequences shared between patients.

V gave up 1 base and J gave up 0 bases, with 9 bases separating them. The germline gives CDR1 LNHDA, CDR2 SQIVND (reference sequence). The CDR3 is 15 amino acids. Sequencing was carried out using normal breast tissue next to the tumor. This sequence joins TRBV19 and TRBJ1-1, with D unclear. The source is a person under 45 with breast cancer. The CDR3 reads CASSIVRTLNTEAFF. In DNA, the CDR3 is TGTGCCAGTAGTATAGTTCGGACCCTGAACACTGAAGCTTTCTTT.